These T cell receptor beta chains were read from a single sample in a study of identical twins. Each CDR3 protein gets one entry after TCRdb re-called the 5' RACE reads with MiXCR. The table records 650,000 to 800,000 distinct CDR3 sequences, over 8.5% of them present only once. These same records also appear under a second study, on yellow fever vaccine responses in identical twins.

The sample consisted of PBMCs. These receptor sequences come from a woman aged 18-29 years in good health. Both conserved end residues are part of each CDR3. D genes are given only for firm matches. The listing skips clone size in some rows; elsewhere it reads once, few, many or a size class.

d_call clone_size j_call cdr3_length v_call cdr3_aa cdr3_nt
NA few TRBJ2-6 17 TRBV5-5 CASSTHPSVSGANVLTF TGTGCCAGCAGCACCCACCCCAGTGTCTCTGGGGCCAACGTCCTGACTTTC
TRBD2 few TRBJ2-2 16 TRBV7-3 CASSWSSGGHTGELFF TGTGCCAGCAGCTGGTCTAGCGGGGGCCACACCGGGGAGCTGTTTTTT
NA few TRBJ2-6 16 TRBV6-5 CASSYGGPSGANVLTF TGTGCCAGCAGTTACGGGGGTCCCTCTGGGGCCAACGTCCTGACTTTC
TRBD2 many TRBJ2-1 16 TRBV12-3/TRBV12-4 CASTGTSGSSYNEQFF TGTGCCAGCACCGGGACTAGCGGGAGCTCCTACAATGAGCAGTTCTTC
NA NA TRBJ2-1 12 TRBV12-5 CASGASWNEQFF TGTGCTAGTGGGGCTAGTTGGAATGAGCAGTTCTTC
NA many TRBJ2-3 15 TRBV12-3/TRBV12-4 CASLPSGAYTDTQYF TGTGCCAGCTTACCCTCAGGGGCGTACACAGATACGCAGTATTTT
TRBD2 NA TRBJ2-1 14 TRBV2 CASRGAGKGNEQFF TGTGCCAGCAGGGGAGCGGGGAAGGGTAATGAGCAGTTCTTC
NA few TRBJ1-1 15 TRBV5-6 CASSSPTETGTEAFF TGTGCCAGCAGCTCGCCCACCGAGACGGGAACTGAAGCTTTCTTT
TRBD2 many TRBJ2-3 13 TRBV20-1 CSAGAGGADTQYF TGCAGTGCTGGAGCGGGGGGAGCAGATACGCAGTATTTT
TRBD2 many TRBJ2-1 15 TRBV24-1 CATSDWTSGGYEQFF TGTGCCACCAGTGATTGGACTAGCGGTGGGTATGAGCAGTTCTTC
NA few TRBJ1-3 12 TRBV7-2 CASSPPDNTIYF TGTGCCAGCAGCCCCCCCGATAACACCATATATTTT
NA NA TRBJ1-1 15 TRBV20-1 CSARDDFRSRAEAFF TGCAGTGCTAGAGATGATTTTAGGTCAAGGGCTGAAGCTTTCTTT
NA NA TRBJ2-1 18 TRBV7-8 CASSLGGVRAGGNNEQFF TGTGCCAGCAGCTTAGGAGGCGTCAGGGCTGGCGGGAACAATGAGCAGTTCTTC
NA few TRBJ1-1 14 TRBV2 CASSEPGLNTEAFF TGTGCCAGCAGTGAACCGGGCTTGAACACTGAAGCTTTCTTT
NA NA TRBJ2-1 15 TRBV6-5 CASSYEVAAYNEQFF TGTGCCAGCAGTTACGAGGTAGCGGCCTACAATGAGCAGTTCTTC
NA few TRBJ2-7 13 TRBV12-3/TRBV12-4 CASSLRDSGEQYF TGTGCCAGCAGTCTCAGGGATTCGGGCGAGCAGTACTTC
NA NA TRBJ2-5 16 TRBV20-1 CSARDLRGREMETQYF TGCAGTGCTAGAGATCTAAGGGGGCGGGAAATGGAGACCCAGTACTTC
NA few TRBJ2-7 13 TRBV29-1 CSVRTGSAGEQYF TGCAGCGTACGTACAGGGTCGGCTGGGGAGCAGTACTTC
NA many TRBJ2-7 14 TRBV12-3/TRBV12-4 CASSYRSVAHEQYF TGTGCCAGCAGTTACCGGTCGGTGGCACACGAGCAGTACTTC
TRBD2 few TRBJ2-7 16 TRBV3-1 CASSQELAGGFHEQYF TGTGCCAGCAGCCAAGAACTAGCGGGAGGGTTCCACGAGCAGTACTTC
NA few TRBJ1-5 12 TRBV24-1 CATSEGNQPQHF TGTGCCACCAGTGAAGGAAATCAGCCCCAGCATTTT
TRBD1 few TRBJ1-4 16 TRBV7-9 CASSSRRTGFNEKLFF TGTGCCAGCAGCTCCCGTCGGACAGGGTTTAATGAAAAACTGTTTTTT
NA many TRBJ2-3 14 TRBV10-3 CAISDYPERDTQYF TGTGCCATCAGTGATTATCCGGAAAGAGATACGCAGTATTTT
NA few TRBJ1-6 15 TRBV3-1 CASSPVPAGPSPLHF TGTGCCAGCAGCCCAGTTCCGGCAGGGCCGTCACCCCTCCACTTT
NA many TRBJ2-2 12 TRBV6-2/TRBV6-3 CASSYWTGELFF TGTGCCAGCAGTTACTGGACCGGGGAGCTGTTTTTT
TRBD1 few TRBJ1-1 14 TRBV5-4 CASSLGRTGDEAFF TGTGCCAGCAGCTTGGGTAGGACAGGGGATGAAGCTTTCTTT
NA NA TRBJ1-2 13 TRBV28 CASSFSTVYGYTF TGTGCCAGCAGTTTTTCGACTGTCTATGGCTACACCTTC
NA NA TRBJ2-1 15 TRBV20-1 CSAPSPAYSYNEQFF TGCAGTGCTCCAAGCCCCGCTTACTCCTACAATGAGCAGTTCTTC
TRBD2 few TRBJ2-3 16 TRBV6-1 CASRRPGTSFSDTQYF TGTGCCAGCAGACGGCCCGGGACTAGTTTCTCAGATACGCAGTATTTT
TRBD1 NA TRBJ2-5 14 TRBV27 CASRETGAQETQYF TGTGCCAGCAGAGAAACAGGGGCTCAAGAGACCCAGTACTTC
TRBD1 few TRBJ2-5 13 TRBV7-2 CASSKDRVKTQYF TGTGCCAGCAGCAAAGACAGGGTAAAGACCCAGTACTTC
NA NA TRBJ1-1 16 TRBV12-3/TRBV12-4 CASSLGVGGVDTEAFF TGTGCCAGCAGTTTAGGTGTGGGGGGGGTGGACACTGAAGCTTTCTTT
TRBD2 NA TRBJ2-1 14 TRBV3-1 CASSHSGRGNEQFF TGTGCCAGCAGCCACAGCGGGAGAGGGAATGAGCAGTTCTTC
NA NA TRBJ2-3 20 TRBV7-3 CASSLIYWAPGGPSTDTQYF TGTGCCAGCAGCTTAATTTATTGGGCCCCGGGGGGCCCTAGCACAGATACGCAGTATTTT
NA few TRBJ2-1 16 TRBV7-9 CASSAPGTSLVDEQFF TGTGCCAGCAGCGCACCCGGGACTTCCCTTGTGGATGAGCAGTTCTTC
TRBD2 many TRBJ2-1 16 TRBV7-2 CASSLGTSGTYNEQFF TGTGCCAGCAGCTTAGGGACTAGCGGGACCTACAATGAGCAGTTCTTC
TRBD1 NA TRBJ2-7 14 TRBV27 CASSVLTGGYEQYF TGTGCCAGCAGTGTGCTAACAGGGGGCTACGAGCAGTACTTC
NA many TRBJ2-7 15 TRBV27 CASRHLGTSTYEQYF TGTGCCAGCAGACATCTGGGGACCTCAACCTACGAGCAGTACTTC
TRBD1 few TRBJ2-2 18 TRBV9 CASSGNRDSHMVTGELFF TGTGCCAGCAGCGGAAACCGGGACAGCCACATGGTCACCGGGGAGCTGTTTTTT
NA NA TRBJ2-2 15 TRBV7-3 CASSPIGGRAGELFF TGTGCCAGCAGCCCAATCGGGGGAAGGGCCGGGGAGCTGTTTTTT
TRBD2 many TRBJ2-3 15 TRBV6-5 CASSYGTSDTDTQYF TGTGCCAGCAGTTATGGGACTAGCGACACAGATACGCAGTATTTT
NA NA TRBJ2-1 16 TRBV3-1 CASSRREEGRYNEQFF TGTGCCAGCAGCCGTCGAGAGGAGGGGCGATACAATGAGCAGTTCTTC
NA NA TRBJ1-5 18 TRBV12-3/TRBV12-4 CASSFQGQSQVFNQPQHF TGTGCCAGCAGTTTCCAAGGACAGTCCCAAGTCTTCAATCAGCCCCAGCATTTT
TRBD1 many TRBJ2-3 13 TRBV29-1 CSVWGQGADTQYF TGCAGCGTCTGGGGACAGGGAGCAGATACGCAGTATTTT
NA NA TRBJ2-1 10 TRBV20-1 CSARLDEQFF TGCAGTGCTAGGCTCGATGAGCAGTTCTTC
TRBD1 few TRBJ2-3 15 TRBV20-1 CSASFLDRGPDTQYF TGCAGTGCTAGTTTCCTGGACAGGGGACCAGATACGCAGTATTTT
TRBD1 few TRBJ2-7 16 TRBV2 CASSPGQGAISDEQYF TGTGCCAGCAGTCCGGGACAGGGGGCTATTAGCGACGAGCAGTACTTC
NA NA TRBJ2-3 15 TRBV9 CASSAGTVISDTQYF TGTGCCAGCAGCGCCGGGACTGTCATATCGGATACGCAGTATTTT
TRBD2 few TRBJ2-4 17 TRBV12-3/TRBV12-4 CASSFRGLAGAKNIQYF TGTGCCAGCAGTTTTCGGGGACTAGCGGGAGCCAAAAACATTCAGTACTTC
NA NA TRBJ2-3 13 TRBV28 CASSPQATDTQYF TGTGCCAGCAGCCCACAAGCCACAGATACGCAGTATTTT
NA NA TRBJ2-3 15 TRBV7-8 CASSSVLEGADTQYF TGTGCCAGCAGCTCAGTTTTAGAAGGGGCGGATACGCAGTATTTT
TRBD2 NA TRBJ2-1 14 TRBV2 CASSATSGTSEQFF TGTGCCAGCAGTGCGACCTCCGGGACTAGCGAGCAGTTCTTC
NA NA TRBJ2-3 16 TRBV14 CASSQGTSWNTDTQYF TGTGCCAGCAGCCAAGGAACTAGCTGGAACACAGATACGCAGTATTTT